This entry concerns a single T cell receptor beta chain. The data originate from a study of blood T cell repertoires in COVID-19. Study as a whole: Acute and convalescent COVID-19 specimens originated in the United States, Italy and Spain. The cDNA or gDNA used as material had been derived from T cells, B-cell-depleted T cells, or PBMCs.

Generated by immunoSEQ multiplex PCR, the TCRdb table keeps only in-frame clones and is missing some. The sample lists about 220,000 clones, 80% seen once, with 7.2% in the top ten. The source of this sequence is a woman between 70 and 85 years old with acute or convalescent COVID-19. Sequencing was done on a sample of peripheral blood.

CDR3 residues: CASSWTSVGEQFF. The CDR3 DNA is TGTGCCAGCAGCTGGACTAGCGTGGGTGAGCAGTTCTTC. This chain uses TRBV11-3 with TRBJ2-1; 9 bases line up with TRBD2. V lost 4 bases to trimming and J lost 9 bases; unmatched junction nucleotides: 4. Germline loops: CDR1 SGHNT, CDR2 YENEEA. CDR3 length: 13 residues.